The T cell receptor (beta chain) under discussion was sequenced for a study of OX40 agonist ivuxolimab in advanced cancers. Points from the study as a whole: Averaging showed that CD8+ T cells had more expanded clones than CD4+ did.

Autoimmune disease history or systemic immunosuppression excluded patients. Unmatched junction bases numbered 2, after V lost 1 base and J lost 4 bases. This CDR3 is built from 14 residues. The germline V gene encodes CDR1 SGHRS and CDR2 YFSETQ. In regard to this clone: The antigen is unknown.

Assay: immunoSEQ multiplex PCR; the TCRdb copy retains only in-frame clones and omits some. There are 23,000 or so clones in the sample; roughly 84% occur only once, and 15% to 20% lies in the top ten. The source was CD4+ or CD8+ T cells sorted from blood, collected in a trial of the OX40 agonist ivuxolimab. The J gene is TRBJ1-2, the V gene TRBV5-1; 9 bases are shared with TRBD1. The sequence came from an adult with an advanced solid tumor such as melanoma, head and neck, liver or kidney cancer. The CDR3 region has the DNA TGCGCCAGCAGCTTGACAGGGGGCCCCTATGGCTACACCTTC. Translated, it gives CASSLTGGPYGYTF.